This T cell receptor beta chain is from a study of T cell responses to AZD1222 COVID-19 vaccine. Across the study: It was second doses at about 4 or about 12 weeks that were pooled.

Concerning this clone itself: Antigen specificity is unknown.

Whole-study findings and limits: Across spike, vaccine-associated CD4 TCRs were found, dominant at 160-218 and 743-854. Reports indicate that nearly half of spike-specific TCRs are directed at unmutated variant regions.

CDR3 size: 13 residues. V lost 11 bases and J lost 2; bases outside the gene matches: 5. Looked up from germline, CDR1 is MDHEN and CDR2 is SYDVKM. Repertoires were generated with immunoSEQ multiplex PCR, while TCRdb's copy carries only in-frame clones and drops some. This table holds about 87,000 clones, more than 75% found once. The rearrangement joins TRBV28 to TRBJ2-7; the match to TRBD2 covers 11 bases. The sequencing here drew on peripheral blood, taken on day 0 of AZD1222 vaccination. The sequence was collected from an adult in good health. CDR3 amino acids: CAGSTSGTYEQYF. The CDR3 DNA sequence: TGTGCCGGCTCGACTAGCGGGACCTACGAGCAGTACTTC. The full variable domain, completed using reference TRBV28 and TRBJ2-7, is DVKVTQSSRYLVKRTGEKVFLECVQDMDHENMFWYRQDPGLGLRLIYFSYDVKMKEKGDIPEGYSVSREKKERFSLILESASTNQTSMYLCAGSTSGTYEQYFGPGTRLTVT.